This T cell receptor (beta chain) was recovered during a study of cytomegalovirus exposure and HLA in healthy donors. Study-wide results and caveats: Some TCR beta chains (164 of them) were listed as cytomegalovirus-associated. Rare TCR sequences dominated, though some public TCRs recurred in many donors. The classifier reportedly diagnosed cytomegalovirus status with high specificity and sensitivity.

Germline CDR1 MNHEY, CDR2 SVGAGI. CDR3 length: 12 residues. V lost 6 bases, J lost 8 bases, and 13 bases lay in between. Remarks on this clone: What it binds is unknown.

Produced via immunoSEQ multiplex PCR; TCRdb's table is partial and in-frame only. The sample yields 55,000 to 70,000 clones, about 93% seen once. The sample comprised PBMCs. This receptor was obtained from a man between 18 and 35 years old in good health and CMV-seronegative. The V and J genes are TRBV6-5 and TRBJ1-2; no definite D call. CDR3 in amino acids: CASSPPRGGYTF. The CDR3 DNA is TGTGCCAGCAGCCCCCCCAGAGGCGGCTACACCTTC.